This T cell receptor (beta chain) was captured by sequencing in a study of sequential checkpoint blockade in melanoma. Study summary: After nivolumab or ipilimumab alone, some 20 patients had week-13 rebiopsies.

This clone was counted only a few times. The table came from immunoSEQ multiplex PCR; TCRdb's copy has only in-frame clones and leaves some out. The sample carries approximately 2,300 clones, more than 20% recorded once. Germline CDR1 is MNHGY and CDR2 is SAAAGT. V lost 5 bases, J lost 7 bases, and 23 bases lay in between. This CDR3 comprises 16 residues. Treatment: randomized to nivolumab then ipilimumab (arm A) or the reverse (arm B). The sequenced sample was tumor tissue (inferred from file names), obtained from a patient given nivolumab and ipilimumab in sequence. The clonotype was recovered from a human donor with melanoma. V and J are TRBV6-8 and TRBJ2-5; D is uncertain. The CDR3, as DNA: TGTGCCAGCAGTCACCGCACCGGGTCAATCCTAGGGACCCAGTACTTC. It specifies CASSHRTGSILGTQYF.